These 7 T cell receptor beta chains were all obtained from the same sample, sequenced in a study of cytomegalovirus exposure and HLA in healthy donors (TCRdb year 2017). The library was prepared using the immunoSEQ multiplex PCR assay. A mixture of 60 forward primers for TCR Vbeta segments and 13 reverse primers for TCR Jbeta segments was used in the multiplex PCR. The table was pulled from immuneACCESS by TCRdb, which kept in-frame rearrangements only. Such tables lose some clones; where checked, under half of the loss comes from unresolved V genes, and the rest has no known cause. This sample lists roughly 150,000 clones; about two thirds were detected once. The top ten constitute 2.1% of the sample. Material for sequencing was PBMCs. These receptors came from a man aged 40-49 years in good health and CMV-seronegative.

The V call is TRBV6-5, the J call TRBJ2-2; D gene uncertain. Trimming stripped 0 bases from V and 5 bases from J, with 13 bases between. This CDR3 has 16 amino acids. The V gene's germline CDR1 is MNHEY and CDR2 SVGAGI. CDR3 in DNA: TGTGCCAGCAGTTACTCGTTTGCTGGCTTTACCGGGGAGCTGTTTTTT. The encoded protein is CASSYSFAGFTGELFF.

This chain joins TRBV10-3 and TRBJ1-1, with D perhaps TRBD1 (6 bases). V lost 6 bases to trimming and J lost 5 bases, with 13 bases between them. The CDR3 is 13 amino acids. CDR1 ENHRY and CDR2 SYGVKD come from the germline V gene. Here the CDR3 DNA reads TGTGCCATCAGCGTTACAGGGTTGACTGAAGCTTTCTTT. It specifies CAISVTGLTEAFF.

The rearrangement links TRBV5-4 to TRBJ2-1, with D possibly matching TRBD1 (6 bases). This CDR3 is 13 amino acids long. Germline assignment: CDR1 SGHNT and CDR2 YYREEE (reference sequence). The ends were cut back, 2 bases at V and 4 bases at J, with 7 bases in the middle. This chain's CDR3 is CASSFDRYNEQFF. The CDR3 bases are TGTGCCAGCAGCTTCGACAGGTACAATGAGCAGTTCTTC.

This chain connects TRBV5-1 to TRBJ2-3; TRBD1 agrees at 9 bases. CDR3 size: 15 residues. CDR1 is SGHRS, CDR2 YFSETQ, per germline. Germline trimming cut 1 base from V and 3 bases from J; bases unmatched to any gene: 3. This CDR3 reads CASSLRDRATDTQYF. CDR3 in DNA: TGCGCCAGCAGCTTGCGGGACAGGGCAACAGATACGCAGTATTTT.

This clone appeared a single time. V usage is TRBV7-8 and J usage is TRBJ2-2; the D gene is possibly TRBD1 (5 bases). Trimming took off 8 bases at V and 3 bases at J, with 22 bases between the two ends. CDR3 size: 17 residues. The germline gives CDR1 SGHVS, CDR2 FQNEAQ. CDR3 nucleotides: TGTGCCAGCGCTCAGGACACCGTTAAGGTCGACACCGGGGAGCTGTTTTTT. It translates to CASAQDTVKVDTGELFF.

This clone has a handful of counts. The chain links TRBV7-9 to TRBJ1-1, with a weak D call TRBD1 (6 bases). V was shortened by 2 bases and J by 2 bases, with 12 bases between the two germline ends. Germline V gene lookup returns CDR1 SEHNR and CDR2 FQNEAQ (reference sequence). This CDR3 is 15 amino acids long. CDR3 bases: TGTGCCAGCAGCTTAAGGGCAGGGGTAAACACTGAAGCTTTCTTT. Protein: CASSLRAGVNTEAFF.

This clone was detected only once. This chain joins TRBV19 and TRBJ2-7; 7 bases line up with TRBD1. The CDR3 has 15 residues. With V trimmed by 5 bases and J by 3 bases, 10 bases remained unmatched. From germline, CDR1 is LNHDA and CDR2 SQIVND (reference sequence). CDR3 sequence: CASSPIRQGNYEQYF. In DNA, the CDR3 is TGTGCCAGTAGTCCCATCCGACAGGGCAACTACGAGCAGTACTTC.